These 18 T cell receptor beta chains came from one sample sequenced in a study of neoadjuvant anti-PD-1 for oral cavity cancer. Assay: immunoSEQ multiplex PCR; the TCRdb copy retains only in-frame clones and omits some. The table shows about 12,000 clones, with around 69% occurring only once. The sequencing here drew on PBMCs, taken before nivolumab (anti-PD-1) treatment. Receptors were obtained from a person aged 35 to 85 with oral cavity squamous cell carcinoma.

The chain joins TRBV7-2 to TRBJ2-3, with D hard to call. Germline CDR1 and CDR2: SGHTA and FQGNSA. The CDR3 totals 18 residues. Trimming pared 1 base from V and 2 bases from J, leaving 19 bases between. Written as DNA, the CDR3 is TGTGCCAGCAGCTTAGTACGCGTGGACGTGAGGCCCACAGATACGCAGTATTTT. Translation: CASSLVRVDVRPTDTQYF.

V usage is TRBV2 and J usage is TRBJ2-2, with unresolved D. The germline gives CDR1 SNHLY, CDR2 FYNNEI. CDR3 length equals 12 residues. Trimming stripped 7 bases from V and 0 bases from J, with 3 bases between. The chain's CDR3 is CASKPNTGELFF. The DNA for the CDR3 is TGTGCCAGCAAACCGAACACCGGGGAGCTGTTTTTT.

This clone has a handful of counts. The junction and the germline gene differ at one end; a read error may be behind it. J is TRBJ2-7 and V is TRBV7-7, with TRBD2 identical over 10 bases. CDR1 is SSHAT, CDR2 FNYEAQ, per germline (reference sequence). The CDR3 is made up of 15 amino acids. CDR3 sequence reads: CASSGPLAGQYEQYF. CDR3 in DNA: TGTGCTAGCAGCGGTCCACTAGCGGGGCAGTACGAGCAGTACTTC.

The chain links TRBV9 to TRBJ2-1, with D possibly called TRBD1 or TRBD2 (7 bases each). The germline V gene has CDR1 SGDLS and CDR2 YYNGEE. There are 14 residues in the CDR3. Trimming shortened V by 4 bases and J by 6 bases, and 14 bases separated the two germline ends. The CDR3 loop reads CASSQGGTFNEQFF. CDR3 DNA sequence: TGTGCCAGCAGCCAGGGGGGGACCTTCAATGAGCAGTTCTTC.

The rearrangement uses TRBV6-6 and TRBJ1-4; 8 positions agree with TRBD1. V gave up 5 bases and J gave up 8 bases; unmatched junction bases: 10. CDR1 is MNHNY, CDR2 SVGAGI, per germline (reference sequence). The CDR3 contains 15 residues. The CDR3 spells CASSAPWTGKEKLFF. In nucleotides, the CDR3 is TGTGCCAGCAGTGCCCCATGGACAGGGAAGGAAAAACTGTTTTTT.

The V call is TRBV27, the J call TRBJ2-7; D ambiguous. V lost 4 bases and J 0 bases, leaving 10 bases between the germline ends. Germline CDR1 MNHEY, CDR2 SMNVEV (reference sequence). The CDR3 length is 14 residues. Here the CDR3 DNA reads TGTGCCAGCAGTTCGCCAAGTCACTCCTACGAGCAGTACTTC. This encodes CASSSPSHSYEQYF.

This clone appeared a few times. J is TRBJ2-1 and V is TRBV19, with 15 bases fitting TRBD2. Germline V gene data show CDR1 as LNHDA and CDR2 as SQIVND (reference sequence). Losses at the gene ends were 5 bases for V and 4 bases for J; bases not matched to a gene: 6. The length of the CDR3 is 17 residues. The CDR3 region has the DNA TGTGCCAGTAGTCCCCGGACTAGCGGGAGGGCGTACAATGAGCAGTTCTTC. Protein: CASSPRTSGRAYNEQFF.

V and J are TRBV6-5 and TRBJ1-6; D is uncertain. The V gene's germline CDR1 is MNHEY and CDR2 SVGAGI. The CDR3 extends over 14 amino acids. Trimming shortened V by 8 bases and J by 9 bases, and 17 bases separated the two germline ends. The CDR3 region is CASLSTNTGSPLHF. CDR3 nucleotides: TGTGCCAGCCTATCGACCAACACGGGTTCACCCCTCCACTTT.

The chain recombines TRBV30 with TRBJ1-2; D is undetermined. The CDR3 consists of 13 residues. Germline V gene data show CDR1 as GTSNPN and CDR2 as SVGIG (reference sequence). Trimming removed 2 bases from V and 7 bases from J, with 14 bases in between. The CDR3 here is CAWSLSGVRGYTF. CDR3 DNA sequence: TGTGCCTGGAGTTTAAGCGGGGTTCGTGGCTACACCTTC.

This clone was picked up one time. The J gene is TRBJ1-5, the V gene TRBV6-5; 8 bases fit TRBD1. The junction had 7 bases not matched to a gene; V was cut back by 6 bases and J by 3 bases. Germline V gene data show CDR1 as MNHEY and CDR2 as SVGAGI. CDR3 length equals 15 residues. This CDR3 is CASSPRGRYNQPQHF. In DNA, the CDR3 is TGTGCCAGCAGCCCCAGGGGGCGGTACAATCAGCCCCAGCATTTT.

This sequence joins TRBV6-1 and TRBJ1-3; D call uncertain. The germline gives CDR1 MNHNS, CDR2 SASEGT. CDR3 size: 14 residues. Trimming took off 4 bases at V and 2 bases at J, with 9 bases between the two ends. The CDR3 reads CASSGNIPGNTIYF. DNA of the CDR3: TGTGCCAGCAGTGGAAATATACCTGGAAACACCATATATTTT.

V is TRBV9 and J is TRBJ2-1; 7 bases line up with TRBD1. Germline V gene data show CDR1 as SGDLS and CDR2 as YYNGEE. The CDR3 is made up of 16 amino acids. J lost 7 bases, V lost 3 bases, and 13 bases had no gene match. CDR3 in amino acids: CASSAQTGLGLNEQFF. In nucleotides, the CDR3 is TGTGCCAGCAGCGCCCAGACAGGGTTAGGATTAAATGAGCAGTTCTTC.

V is TRBV18 and J is TRBJ2-7, with 9 positions matching TRBD1. Germline loops: CDR1 KGHSH, CDR2 LQKENI. Germline trimming cut 3 bases from V and 5 bases from J; bases unmatched to any gene: 11. The CDR3 contains 16 residues. The CDR3 is CASSPLRGTGSHEQYF. The CDR3 DNA sequence: TGTGCCAGCTCACCGCTGAGGGGGACAGGGTCCCACGAGCAGTACTTC.

In this sample, this clone turned up a few times. The chain carries TRBV6-5 and TRBJ2-7; TRBD2 agrees at 12 bases. From germline, CDR1 is MNHEY and CDR2 SVGAGI. The CDR3 runs 15 residues. V trimming: 10 bases; J trimming: 1 base; junction bases outside the gene matches: 8. This CDR3 is CATHLTSGGSYEQYF. DNA for the CDR3: TGTGCCACGCATTTGACTAGCGGGGGATCCTACGAGCAGTACTTC.

The CDR3 protein is CASADREGVDTEAFF. The CDR3 DNA is TGTGCCAGCGCGGACAGGGAAGGTGTCGACACTGAAGCTTTCTTT. The chain recombines TRBV2 with TRBJ1-1; 8 bases line up with TRBD1. J gave up 3 bases and V 8 bases, and 11 bases lay outside the gene matches. The CDR3 is 15 residues long. The germline CDR1 and CDR2 sequences are SNHLY and FYNNEI.

The chain uses TRBV28 and TRBJ2-7, with D perhaps TRBD1 (5 bases). Per germline, CDR1 MDHEN and CDR2 SYDVKM. V was trimmed by 7 bases and J by 2 bases, leaving 12 bases between them. The CDR3 contains 13 residues. In DNA form, the CDR3 reads TGTGCCAGCAACTCCGGACAAACCTACGAGCAGTACTTC. It codes for CASNSGQTYEQYF.

V gene TRBV6-1 combines with J gene TRBJ2-2, with TRBD2 matching over 14 bases. The germline V gene has CDR1 MNHNS and CDR2 SASEGT. V lost 0 bases, J lost 8 bases, and 5 bases stayed unmatched. CDR3 size: 17 residues. CDR3 in DNA: TGTGCCAGCAGTGAAGCCCGACTAGCGGGGGGGCCGGGGGAGCTGTTTTTT. Its translation is CASSEARLAGGPGELFF.

This chain connects TRBV10-2 to TRBJ2-4, with 8 bases lining up with TRBD2. V shed 5 bases and J 7 bases; nucleotides not matched to a gene: 4. This CDR3 has 13 amino acids. Germline V CDR1 and CDR2: WSHSY, SAAADI. The chain's CDR3 is CASSMGGGNIQYF. For the CDR3, the DNA is TGCGCCAGCAGTATGGGCGGGGGGAACATTCAGTACTTC.